This T cell receptor (beta chain) appears in the sequencing data of a study of STAT5B mutations in CD4+ large granular lymphocyte leukemia. Findings of the study overall: The CD4+ versus CD8+ T-LGLL clonality difference may reflect limited sample size. Compared with healthy controls (2/35), patient top clones favored TRBV06 (8/27).

The data were produced by immunoSEQ multiplex PCR, yet TCRdb's version contains in-frame clones alone and is incomplete. The sample shows under 30,000 clones, about four fifths of them seen only once. Controls came from buffy coats of healthy blood donors. Trimming shortened V by 0 bases and J by 7 bases, and 10 bases separated the two germline ends. CDR1 is SGHDT, CDR2 YYEEEE, per germline. This CDR3 has 14 amino acids. Turning to this clone: Its antigen is undetermined.

This TCR came from a human donor in good health. Sequenced input: CD4+ T cells from blood buffy coats. The rearrangement uses TRBV5-6 and TRBJ1-4; TRBD1 is a possible D gene (5 bases). The chain's CDR3 is CASSLGGTGEKLFF. In DNA form, the CDR3 reads TGTGCCAGCAGCTTGGGGGGGACGGGTGAAAAACTGTTTTTT.